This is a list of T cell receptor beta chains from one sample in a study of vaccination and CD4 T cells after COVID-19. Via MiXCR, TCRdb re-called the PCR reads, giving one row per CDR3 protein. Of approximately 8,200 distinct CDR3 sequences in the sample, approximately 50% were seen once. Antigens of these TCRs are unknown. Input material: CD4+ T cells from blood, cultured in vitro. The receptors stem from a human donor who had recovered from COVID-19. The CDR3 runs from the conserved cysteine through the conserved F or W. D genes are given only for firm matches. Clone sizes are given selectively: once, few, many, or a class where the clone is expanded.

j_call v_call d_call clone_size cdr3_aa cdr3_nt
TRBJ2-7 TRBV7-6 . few CASSPQGSEQYF TGTGCTAGCAGCCCTCAGGGGAGCGAGCAGTACTTC
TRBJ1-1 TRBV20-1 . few CSARVRSEAFF TGCAGTGCTAGAGTGCGCTCTGAAGCTTTCTTT
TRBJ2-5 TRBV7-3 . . CASSLTAAGETQYF TGTGCCAGCAGCTTAACAGCGGCGGGGGAGACCCAGTACTTC
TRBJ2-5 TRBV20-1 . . CTAAFGETQYF TGCACGGCGGCATTCGGGGAGACCCAGTACTTC
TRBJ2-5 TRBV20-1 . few CSAQWGVQETQYF TGCAGTGCCCAGTGGGGAGTCCAAGAGACCCAGTACTTC
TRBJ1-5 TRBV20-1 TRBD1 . CSAPPGQGAGPQHF TGCAGTGCTCCACCGGGACAGGGGGCTGGGCCCCAGCATTTT
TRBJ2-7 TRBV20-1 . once CSANRPTLGGYEQYF TGCAGTGCTAATCGGCCGACGCTGGGCGGATACGAGCAGTACTTC
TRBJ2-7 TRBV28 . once CASSIRGYRQPYEQYF TGTGCCAGCAGCATTAGGGGTTACCGACAGCCCTACGAGCAGTACTTC
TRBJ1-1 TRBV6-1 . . CASSTYTEAFF TGTGCCAGCAGTACGTACACTGAAGCTTTCTTT
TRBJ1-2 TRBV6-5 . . CASSYSGGGQGYTF TGTGCCAGCAGTTACTCGGGTGGGGGGCAGGGCTACACCTTC
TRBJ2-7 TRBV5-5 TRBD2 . CASLSGVSYEQYF TGTGCCAGCCTTAGCGGGGTGTCCTACGAGCAGTACTTC
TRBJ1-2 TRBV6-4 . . CASSEQSTGTYGYTF TGTGCCAGCAGTGAGCAGTCTACAGGGACGTATGGCTACACCTTC
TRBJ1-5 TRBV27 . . CASRPYYGGQPQHF TGTGCCAGCAGGCCCTACTATGGGGGTCAGCCCCAGCATTTT
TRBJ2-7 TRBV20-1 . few CSARRRSPHTYEQYF TGCAGTGCTAGAAGGAGGAGTCCCCACACCTACGAGCAGTACTTC
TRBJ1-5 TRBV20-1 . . CSARRGRRSNQPQHF TGCAGTGCTAGGAGAGGAAGAAGGAGCAATCAGCCCCAGCATTTT
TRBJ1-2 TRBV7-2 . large CASSSYITDGYTF TGTGCCAGCAGCTCGTACATAACAGATGGCTACACCTTC
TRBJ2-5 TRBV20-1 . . CSASRGQETQYF TGCAGTGCTAGCCGTGGACAAGAGACCCAGTACTTC
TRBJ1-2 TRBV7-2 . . CASSSDSYYGYTF TGTGCCAGCAGCTCCGACAGCTACTATGGCTACACCTTC
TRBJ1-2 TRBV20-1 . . CSASFGANYGYTF TGCAGTGCTAGTTTCGGGGCCAACTATGGCTACACCTTC
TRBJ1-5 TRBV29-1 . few CSVVGQGLTRQHF TGCAGCGTTGTCGGGCAGGGCCTAACAAGGCAGCATTTT
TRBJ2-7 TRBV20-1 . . CSARERGTIFGEQYF TGCAGTGCTAGAGAGAGGGGGACCATATTCGGCGAGCAGTACTTC
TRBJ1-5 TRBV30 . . CASQQPQHF TGTGCCTCTCAACAGCCCCAGCATTTT
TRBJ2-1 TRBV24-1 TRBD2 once CATSGPGGAYNEQFF TGTGCCACCAGTGGTCCGGGAGGGGCATACAATGAGCAGTTCTTC
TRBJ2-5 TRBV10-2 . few CASSTQETQYF TGCGCCAGCAGCACCCAAGAGACCCAGTACTTC